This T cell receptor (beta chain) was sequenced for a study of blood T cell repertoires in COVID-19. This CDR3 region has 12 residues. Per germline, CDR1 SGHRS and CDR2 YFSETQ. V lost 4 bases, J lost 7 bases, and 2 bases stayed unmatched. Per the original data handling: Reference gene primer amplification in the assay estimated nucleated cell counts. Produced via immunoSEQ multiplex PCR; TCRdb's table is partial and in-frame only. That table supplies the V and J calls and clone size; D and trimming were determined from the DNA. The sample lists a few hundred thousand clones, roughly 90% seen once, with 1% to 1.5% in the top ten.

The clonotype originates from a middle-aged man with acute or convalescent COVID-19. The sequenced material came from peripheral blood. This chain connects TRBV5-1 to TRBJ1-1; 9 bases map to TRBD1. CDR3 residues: CASSTGGSEAFF. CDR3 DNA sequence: TGCGCCAGCAGCACAGGGGGCAGTGAAGCTTTCTTT. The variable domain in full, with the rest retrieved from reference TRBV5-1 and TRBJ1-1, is KAGVTQTPRYLIKTRGQQVTLSCSPISGHRSVSWYQQTPGQGLQFLFEYFSETQRNKGNFPGRFSGRQFSNSRSEMNVSTLELGDSALYLCASSTGGSEAFFGQGTRLTVV.